This passage covers 22 T cell receptor beta chains from one sample sequenced in a study of OX40 agonist ivuxolimab in advanced cancers. TCRdb's copy holds only in-frame clones and misses some; the assay was immunoSEQ multiplex PCR. The sample contains about 7,700 clones, less than 85% of which appear only once. The sequencing used CD4+ or CD8+ T cells sorted from blood, collected in a trial of the OX40 agonist ivuxolimab. All receptors come from an adult with an advanced solid tumor such as melanoma, head and neck, liver or kidney cancer.

The genes are TRBV29-1 and TRBJ2-1, with D maybe TRBD2 (7 bases). With 5 bases removed from V and 7 bases from J, the gap between germline ends came to 12 bases. The CDR3 is made up of 12 amino acids. The germline V gene has CDR1 SQVTM and CDR2 ANQGSEA. CDR3 in DNA: TGCAGCGTTATGGGGGGGGCGAATGAGCAGTTCTTC. The encoded protein is CSVMGGANEQFF.

J is TRBJ2-7 and V is TRBV2; TRBD2 matches 9 bases. This CDR3 region has 16 residues. CDR1 and CDR2 (germline): SNHLY, FYNNEI. V lost 5 bases and J lost 2; bases outside the gene matches: 10. CDR3 bases: TGTGCCAGCAGTACTCCCCCTAGCGGGACGACCTACGAGCAGTACTTC. Its translation: CASSTPPSGTTYEQYF.

This clone occurred once. This chain connects TRBV4-3 to TRBJ2-2; the match to TRBD2 covers 11 bases. CDR3 length: 18 amino acids. Germline-derived CDR1 and CDR2 are LGHNA and YSLEER. V lost 0 bases to trimming and J lost 1 base; unmatched junction nucleotides: 4. CDR3 amino acids: CASSQDQGTSGNTGELFF. As DNA, the CDR3 is TGCGCCAGCAGCCAAGACCAAGGGACTAGCGGGAACACCGGGGAGCTGTTTTTT.

This sequence joins TRBV9 and TRBJ1-5; unclear D gene. Trimming stripped 2 bases from V and 2 bases from J, with 8 bases between. This CDR3 comprises 14 residues. Germline CDR1 and CDR2: SGDLS and YYNGEE. The CDR3 reads CASSVDLGNQPQHF. CDR3 DNA sequence: TGTGCCAGCAGCGTCGATCTGGGCAATCAGCCCCAGCATTTT.

CDR3 amino acids: CASSFDIGTPKLLLSNQPQHF. CDR3 coding DNA: TGTGCCAGTAGTTTCGACATAGGCACCCCAAAGCTCTTGCTGAGCAATCAGCCCCAGCATTTT. The J gene is TRBJ1-5, the V gene TRBV19; D remains ambiguous. This CDR3 comprises 21 residues. CDR1 and CDR2 from the germline V gene are LNHDA and SQIVND (reference sequence). Trimming took 5 bases from V and 1 from J, leaving 30 bases between them. Complete variable domain (other parts from reference TRBV19 and TRBJ1-5): DGGITQSPKYLFRKEGQNVTLSCEQNLNHDAMYWYRQDPGQGLRLIYYSQIVNDFQKGDIAEGYSVSREKKESFPLTVTSAQKNPTAFYLCASSFDIGTPKLLLSNQPQHFGDGTRLSIL.

The chain uses TRBV5-4 and TRBJ2-2; TRBD2 matches at 10 bases. The germline CDR1 and CDR2 sequences are SGHNT and YYREEE (reference sequence). CDR3 size: 16 residues. The trim removed 4 bases at V and 5 bases at J, leaving 8 bases unmatched. The CDR3 region is CASSPSGRAYTGELFF. DNA for the CDR3: TGTGCCAGCAGCCCCAGCGGGAGGGCGTATACCGGGGAGCTGTTTTTT.

This clone was found a few times. The chain carries TRBV11-2 and TRBJ1-2, with D unclear. V was cut by 3 bases and J by 6 bases, with 14 bases left in between. This CDR3 spans 14 amino acids. CDR1 is SGHAT and CDR2 is FQNNGV in the germline V gene. The CDR3 loop is CASSLDVMGNGYTF. DNA of the CDR3: TGTGCCAGCAGCTTGGACGTGATGGGGAATGGCTACACCTTC.

The chain employs TRBV4-3 and TRBJ2-2; a possible D gene is TRBD2 (5 bases). Germline-derived CDR1 and CDR2 are LGHNA and YSLEER. V dropped 4 bases and J dropped 0 bases, with 18 bases sitting between them. The CDR3 totals 18 residues. CDR3 sequence (DNA): TGCGCCAGCAGCCCACTCCGAGTCGGGGTCACGAACACCGGGGAGCTGTTTTTT. Its protein product is CASSPLRVGVTNTGELFF.

This clone was seen only a few times. V and J are TRBV5-6 and TRBJ1-1; unclear D gene. From germline, CDR1 is SGHDT and CDR2 YYEEEE. This CDR3 is built from 12 residues. V was clipped by 0 bases and J by 7 bases, with 7 bases between them. The DNA of the CDR3 is TGTGCCAGCAGCTTGGTGGCAGGTGAAGCTTTCTTT. Its protein product is CASSLVAGEAFF.

The chain has TRBV9 and TRBJ2-1; weak D call: TRBD2 (5 bases). CDR3 length equals 16 residues. V lost 4 bases and J 4 bases, leaving 18 bases between the germline ends. Germline values: CDR1 SGDLS, CDR2 YYNGEE. The CDR3 is CASSQRAGAVYNEQFF. CDR3 DNA: TGTGCCAGCAGCCAGAGGGCCGGAGCCGTATACAATGAGCAGTTCTTC.

Only a few counts were recorded for this clone. The V and J genes are TRBV4-3 and TRBJ2-5; 11 positions agree with TRBD2. This CDR3 spans 22 amino acids. V lost 0 bases and J lost 2; bases outside the gene matches: 20. Germline lookup yields CDR1 LGHNA and CDR2 YSLEER. In DNA form, the CDR3 reads TGCGCCAGCAGCCAAGAATGGGCTAGCGGGGGGACGGTATTTTATAGACAAGAGACCCAGTACTTC. Protein: CASSQEWASGGTVFYRQETQYF.

The CDR3 DNA sequence: TGTGCCAGCAGCTCAGGGCACAGGAACACTGAAGCTTTCTTT. Its translation is CASSSGHRNTEAFF. V is TRBV7-6 and J is TRBJ1-1, with D possibly matching TRBD1 (5 bases). Trimming stripped 4 bases from V and 1 base from J, with 10 bases between. The CDR3 has 14 residues. Germline loops: CDR1 SGHVS, CDR2 FNYEAQ.

The rearrangement joins TRBV9 to TRBJ2-2; 13 bases match TRBD2. There are 17 residues in the CDR3. With 3 bases clipped from V and 2 bases from J, the junction kept 4 bases outside the gene matches. Germline V gene sequence: CDR1 SGDLS, CDR2 YYNGEE. CDR3 in DNA: TGTGCCAGCAGCGCCACTAGCGGGAGGGCCAACACCGGGGAGCTGTTTTTT. Its translation: CASSATSGRANTGELFF.

The V gene is TRBV5-5, the J gene TRBJ2-7, with TRBD2 matching over 13 bases. Trimming cost V 4 bases and J 7 bases; bases outside gene matches: 8. The CDR3 consists of 15 residues. Germline V lookup: CDR1 SGHKS, CDR2 YYEKEE (reference sequence). CDR3 loop: CASSPTSGRVEEQYF. DNA for the CDR3: TGTGCCAGCAGCCCTACTAGCGGGAGGGTAGAAGAGCAGTACTTC.

This chain links TRBV2 with TRBJ1-1; 7 bases match TRBD1. CDR1 SNHLY and CDR2 FYNNEI come from the germline V gene. Losses at the gene ends were 6 bases for V and 1 base for J; bases not matched to a gene: 17. CDR3 size: 18 residues. Written as DNA, the CDR3 is TGTGCCAGCAGCGATTCCGGGACAGCCATAATGGGGAACACTGAAGCTTTCTTT. Translated: CASSDSGTAIMGNTEAFF.

The chain couples TRBV10-1 to TRBJ2-7, with D perhaps matching TRBD1 (5 bases). The ends were cut back, 4 bases at V and 0 bases at J, with 13 bases in the middle. The CDR3 length is 15 residues. Per germline, CDR1 WNHNN and CDR2 SYGVQD (reference sequence). CDR3 sequence (DNA): TGCGCCAGCAGTGGGGGCCAGGCCGACTCCTACGAGCAGTACTTC. This gives the protein CASSGGQADSYEQYF.

Sample share makes this clone medium-sized. The rearrangement joins TRBV30 to TRBJ2-5, with 9 nucleotides matching TRBD2. In germline, CDR1 is GTSNPN, CDR2 SVGIG (reference sequence). Trimming at V came to 1 base and at J to 7 bases, leaving 13 bases not matched to a gene. CDR3 size: 16 residues. The CDR3 reads CAWSGLLGLASWTQYF. CDR3 nucleotide sequence: TGTGCCTGGAGTGGGCTATTAGGACTAGCGAGCTGGACCCAGTACTTC.

The sample holds one count of this clone. The rearrangement joins TRBV7-8 to TRBJ2-3; D gene ambiguous. Trimming cost V 4 bases and J 4 bases, with 15 bases left between them. Germline CDR1 is SGHVS and CDR2 is FQNEAQ. The CDR3 contains 15 residues. The CDR3 DNA reads as TGTGCCAGCAGCTCCGACCGCGCCCGGGCAGATACGCAGTATTTT. Translated: CASSSDRARADTQYF.

This chain joins TRBV30 and TRBJ2-3; TRBD2 agrees at 8 bases. The trim removed 2 bases at V and 8 bases at J, leaving 12 bases unmatched. CDR1 and CDR2 from the germline V gene are GTSNPN and SVGIG (reference sequence). This CDR3 has 15 residues. The CDR3 reads CAWSFGGAIGSTQYF. The CDR3 DNA reads TGTGCCTGGAGTTTCGGGGGGGCCATAGGTTCTACGCAGTATTTT.

In this sample, this clone turned up once. The V and J genes are TRBV7-9 and TRBJ1-4, with no clear D. The ends were cut back, 6 bases at V and 11 bases at J, with 22 bases in the middle. This CDR3 has 15 residues. Looked up from germline, CDR1 is SEHNR and CDR2 is FQNEAQ (reference sequence). CDR3 sequence reads: CASSSDGSGTSKLFF. The CDR3 DNA reads TGTGCCAGCAGTTCTGACGGATCCGGAACATCCAAACTGTTTTTT.

The chain links TRBV5-4 to TRBJ2-7, with D perhaps TRBD1 (5 bases). The germline CDR1 and CDR2 sequences are SGHNT and YYREEE (reference sequence). Deletions cut 0 bases from V and 5 bases from J, with 9 bases between. The CDR3 is 13 residues long. The CDR3 spells CASSLAPTDEQYF. Written as DNA, the CDR3 is TGTGCCAGCAGCTTGGCCCCGACAGACGAGCAGTACTTC.

This clone has only a few counts. CDR3 coding DNA: TGTGCCAGCAGTTACGAAGGGGGCGTATACGAGCAGTACTTC. This gives the protein CASSYEGGVYEQYF. The chain uses TRBV6-5 and TRBJ2-7; 7 positions match TRBD1. The CDR3 length is 14 residues. V shed 2 bases, J shed 4 bases, and the junction held 5 bases outside the gene matches. In germline, CDR1 is MNHEY, CDR2 SVGAGI.